What follows describes a single T cell receptor (beta chain). This record comes from a study of blood T cells in healthy people across ages. Germline assignment: CDR1 SGDLS and CDR2 YYNGEE. Trimming took off 0 bases at V and 8 bases at J, with 11 bases between the two ends. The CDR3 loop spans 13 amino acids. PCR was performed a second time for about 7 to 11 cycles using a sample-barcoded 5' primer and a J-beta primer mix. TCRdb reprocessed the 5' RACE reads via MiXCR and lists one record per CDR3 protein. The sample holds roughly 1.9 million distinct CDR3 sequences, roughly 43% seen once. Material for sequencing was blood. V and J are TRBV9 and TRBJ1-1; D not resolved. The receptor's source is a human donor in good health. CDR3 region: CASSVDSRLEAFF. The CDR3 coding sequence is TGTGCCAGCAGCGTAGATTCACGGCTCGAAGCTTTCTTT.